This is a list of T cell receptor beta chains from one sample in a study of blood T cell repertoires in COVID-19. Clones were sequenced by immunoSEQ multiplex PCR, and TCRdb holds only the in-frame ones, with some missing. The data show approximately 50,000 clones, roughly 85% seen once. Sequencing was done on a sample of peripheral blood. The receptors were sampled from a man between 65 and 80 years old with acute or convalescent COVID-19. The conserved cysteine and the conserved F or W are not part of the CDR3 here. The order of the fields is J gene, V gene, CDR3 protein.

j_gene: TRBJ2-5; v_gene: TRBV19; CDR3aa: ASSAWTGRETQY
j_gene: TRBJ1-5; v_gene: TRBV30; CDR3aa: AWSFGTEWPQH
j_gene: TRBJ2-3; v_gene: TRBV5-4; CDR3aa: ASSLEGASGEDTQY
j_gene: TRBJ2-7; v_gene: TRBV4-1; CDR3aa: ASSQGVTGSEQY
j_gene: TRBJ1-1; v_gene: TRBV10-3; CDR3aa: AISPTPNTEAF
j_gene: TRBJ2-7; v_gene: TRBV9; CDR3aa: ASSGSGGAEAEQY
j_gene: TRBJ2-5; v_gene: TRBV5-1; CDR3aa: ASSVVAGGFQETQY
j_gene: TRBJ1-1; v_gene: TRBV12-3/TRBV12-4; CDR3aa: ASSRTGDLEAF
j_gene: TRBJ2-7; v_gene: TRBV5-6; CDR3aa: ASSPTSDSYEQY
j_gene: TRBJ2-7; v_gene: TRBV6-2/TRBV6-3; CDR3aa: ASSYPGQASYEQY
j_gene: TRBJ1-5; v_gene: TRBV10-3; CDR3aa: APTALRPHQPQH
j_gene: TRBJ1-2; v_gene: TRBV5-1; CDR3aa: ASSLLQGGYT
j_gene: TRBJ2-1; v_gene: TRBV29-1; CDR3aa: SVKMRESGNEQF
j_gene: TRBJ2-7; v_gene: TRBV10-3; CDR3aa: AISVRGNEQY
j_gene: TRBJ1-4; v_gene: TRBV30; CDR3aa: AWTRAANNEKLF
j_gene: TRBJ2-1; v_gene: TRBV7-8; CDR3aa: ASSPGTSGRPLEQF
j_gene: TRBJ1-2; v_gene: TRBV5-6; CDR3aa: ASSLPPSTGNYGYT
j_gene: TRBJ2-3; v_gene: TRBV11-3; CDR3aa: ASSLRDRPTDTQY
j_gene: TRBJ1-5; v_gene: TRBV6-6; CDR3aa: ASRGQGFGNQPQH
j_gene: TRBJ2-6; v_gene: TRBV5-1; CDR3aa: ASSLGQSGANVLT
j_gene: TRBJ1-1; v_gene: TRBV6-5; CDR3aa: ASSYSVRGTEAF
j_gene: TRBJ1-4; v_gene: TRBV9; CDR3aa: ASSPSGTAGEKLF
j_gene: TRBJ1-2; v_gene: TRBV12-3/TRBV12-4; CDR3aa: ATGMGQNYGYT
j_gene: TRBJ1-1; v_gene: TRBV7-6; CDR3aa: ASSSGQGLMNTEAF
j_gene: TRBJ2-2; v_gene: TRBV5-4; CDR3aa: ASSRGGTNTGELF
j_gene: TRBJ2-3; v_gene: TRBV11-2; CDR3aa: ASSLIRRAGATDTQY
j_gene: TRBJ2-6; v_gene: TRBV6-5; CDR3aa: ASRPTEAGANVLT
j_gene: TRBJ1-1; v_gene: TRBV20-1; CDR3aa: SASFRSMNTEAF
j_gene: TRBJ1-5; v_gene: TRBV10-2; CDR3aa: ASSARTGGQPQH
j_gene: TRBJ2-1; v_gene: TRBV7-2; CDR3aa: ASSPGQISYNEQF
j_gene: TRBJ2-5; v_gene: TRBV3-1/TRBV3-2; CDR3aa: ASSQDVSQGQDLKTQY
j_gene: TRBJ2-7; v_gene: TRBV6-1; CDR3aa: ASSEGFGAGGTYEQY